This T cell receptor (beta chain) is drawn from a study of patients and donors after allogeneic stem cell transplantation. The junction had 8 bases not matched to a gene; V was cut back by 6 bases and J by 2 bases. This CDR3 has 16 amino acids. The germline V gene has CDR1 SGHAT and CDR2 FQNNGV. From the RT-PCR reads, TCRdb called clonotypes with MiXCR, one entry per CDR3 protein. This sample has around 25,000 distinct CDR3 sequences, with approximately 39% found just once. This rearrangement joins TRBV11-2 to TRBJ1-3; 9 nucleotides match TRBD1. The TCR sequence derives from a human donor who was either an allogeneic HSCT recipient or a stem cell or donor lymphocyte infusion donor (not recorded which). It is not recorded whose cells these are; they may come from a transplant donor. The sequenced material came from blood, either unsorted or a sorted T cell fraction (not recorded which). The CDR3 coding sequence is TGTGCCAGCAGGTTCTCGACAGGGGGAACTGGAAACACCATATATTTT. Translated, it gives CASRFSTGGTGNTIYF.